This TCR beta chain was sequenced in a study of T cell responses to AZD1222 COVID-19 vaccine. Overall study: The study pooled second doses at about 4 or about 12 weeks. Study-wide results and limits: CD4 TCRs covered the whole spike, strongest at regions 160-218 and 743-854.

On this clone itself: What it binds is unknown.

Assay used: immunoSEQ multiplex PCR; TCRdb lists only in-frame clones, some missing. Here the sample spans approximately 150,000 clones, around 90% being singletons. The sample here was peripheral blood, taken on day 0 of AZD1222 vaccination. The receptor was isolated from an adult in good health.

The CDR3: CASSFFSQPQHF. The CDR3 nucleotides read TGTGCCAGCAGCTTCTTTAGTCAGCCCCAGCATTTT. V usage is TRBV13 and J usage is TRBJ1-5; D gene unclear. V was shortened by 3 bases and J by 6 bases, with 6 bases between the two germline ends. This CDR3 spans 12 amino acids. Germline lookup yields CDR1 PRHDT and CDR2 FYEKMQ (reference sequence).